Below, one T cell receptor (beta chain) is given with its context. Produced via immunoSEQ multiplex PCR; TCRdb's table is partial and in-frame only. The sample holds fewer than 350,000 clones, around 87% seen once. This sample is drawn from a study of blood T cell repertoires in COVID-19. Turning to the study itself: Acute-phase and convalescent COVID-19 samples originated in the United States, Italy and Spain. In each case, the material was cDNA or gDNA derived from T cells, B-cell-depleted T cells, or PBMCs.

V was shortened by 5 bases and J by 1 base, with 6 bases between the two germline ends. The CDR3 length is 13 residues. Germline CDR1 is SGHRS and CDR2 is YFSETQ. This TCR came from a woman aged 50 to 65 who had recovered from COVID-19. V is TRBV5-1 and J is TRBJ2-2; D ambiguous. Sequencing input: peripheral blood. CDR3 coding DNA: TGCGCCAGCAGGGCAGAGAACACCGGGGAGCTGTTTTTT. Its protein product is CASRAENTGELFF.